This TCR beta chain emerged from a study of CD8 T cells in Susac syndrome. Whole-study findings and limits: The study's TCR sequencing and HLA analysis covered a relatively small number of individuals, and the study acknowledged this.

In regard to this clonotype: Its specificity is unknown.

Negative magnetic isolation gave CD8+ and CD4+ cells; FACS enriched CD8+ TEMRA. Germline CDR1 is MNHEY and CDR2 is SMNVEV (reference sequence). This CDR3 spans 13 amino acids. Trimming pared 4 bases from V and 2 bases from J, leaving 9 bases between. Reverse transcription of 0.5 to 1 ug RNA was performed with random hexamers. An immunoSEQ multiplex PCR amplified TCR beta CDR3 over 54 Vbeta and 13 Jbeta. TCRdb passed the immunoSEQ multiplex PCR reads through MiXCR, listing each CDR3 protein once. This table has roughly 150,000 distinct CDR3 sequences, 95% to 96% appearing once. The chain carries TRBV27 and TRBJ2-7; tentatively, D is TRBD1 (6 bases). The sequenced sample was CD8+ T cells from PBMCs. The sequence was collected from a human donor with multiple sclerosis. This chain's CDR3 is CASSSGATYEQYV. The CDR3 coding sequence is TGTGCCAGCAGTTCAGGGGCTACCTACGAGCAGTACGTC.